The clone carrying this T cell receptor (beta chain) was found a few times. Antigen unknown. This CDR3 comprises 14 residues. CDR1 is SGHNT, CDR2 YENEEA, per germline. V gave up 2 bases and J gave up 0 bases, with 4 bases separating them. TCRdb independently ran MiXCR on the 5' RACE reads; one entry per CDR3 protein. The sample holds about 81,000 distinct CDR3 sequences, about 6.5% seen once. This entry is derived from a study of early T cells in non-severe SARS-CoV-2 infection. Study outcomes and limitations: A preference for anti-spike CD8 responses marked VDJdb matching, which missed private and CD4 specificities.

The receptor comes from an adult who was a healthcare worker with PCR-confirmed SARS-CoV-2 infection or an uninfected control (not recorded which). The sequencing input was whole blood. This sequence joins TRBV11-3 and TRBJ2-2, with D uncertain. CDR3 in DNA: TGTGCCAGCAGCTTATTGGCGAACACCGGGGAGCTGTTTTTT. Its translation: CASSLLANTGELFF.